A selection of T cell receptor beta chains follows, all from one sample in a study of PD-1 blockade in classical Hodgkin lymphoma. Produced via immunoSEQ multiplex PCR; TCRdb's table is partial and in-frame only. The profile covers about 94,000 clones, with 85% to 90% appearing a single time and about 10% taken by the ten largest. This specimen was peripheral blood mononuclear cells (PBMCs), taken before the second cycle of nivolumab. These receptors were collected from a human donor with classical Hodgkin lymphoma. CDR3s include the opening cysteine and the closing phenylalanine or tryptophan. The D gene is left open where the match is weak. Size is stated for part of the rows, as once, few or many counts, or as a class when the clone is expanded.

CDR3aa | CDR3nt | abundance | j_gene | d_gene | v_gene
CASSISGGGADTEAFF | TGTGCCAGTAGTATCAGCGGCGGGGGGGCCGACACTGAAGCTTTCTTT | . | TRBJ1-1 | . | TRBV19
CASSPSGSYTGELFF | TGTGCCAGCAGTCCGAGCGGGAGCTACACCGGGGAGCTGTTTTTT | . | TRBJ2-2 | TRBD2 | TRBV28
CASSQRQTYEQYF | TGTGCCAGCAGTCAACGACAGACCTACGAGCAGTACTTC | . | TRBJ2-7 | . | TRBV27
CASTPILGGSTEAFF | TGTGCCAGTACCCCAATATTAGGGGGGAGCACTGAAGCTTTCTTT | . | TRBJ1-1 | . | TRBV19
CASSLEGGYGNTIYF | TGTGCCAGCAGCTTAGAGGGTGGATATGGAAACACCATATATTTT | . | TRBJ1-3 | . | TRBV7-9
CASSVAHYNSPLHF | TGTGCCAGCAGTGTGGCGCACTATAATTCACCCCTCCACTTT | . | TRBJ1-6 | . | TRBV2
CASSDSPGFNSPLHF | TGTGCCAGCAGTGACTCCCCGGGCTTCAATTCACCCCTCCACTTT | once | TRBJ1-6 | . | TRBV6-4
CASTQGQGYSPLHF | TGTGCCAGCACCCAAGGGCAAGGATATTCACCCCTCCACTTT | once | TRBJ1-6 | . | TRBV28
CASSLAGQGAFF | TGTGCCAGCAGCTTAGCCGGACAAGGAGCTTTCTTT | . | TRBJ1-1 | . | TRBV7-8
CASSVALAGVDEQYF | TGTGCCAGCAGCGTAGCTCTAGCGGGAGTGGACGAGCAGTACTTC | . | TRBJ2-7 | TRBD2 | TRBV9
CASKPWGGSSYEQYF | TGTGCCAGCAAGCCTTGGGGGGGGAGCTCCTACGAGCAGTACTTC | . | TRBJ2-7 | TRBD2 | TRBV28
CASWPPGQGSGTEAFF | TGTGCCAGCTGGCCACCGGGACAGGGTTCCGGGACTGAAGCTTTCTTT | . | TRBJ1-1 | TRBD1 | TRBV28
CAWSYTGDQPQHF | TGTGCCTGGAGTTATACAGGGGATCAGCCCCAGCATTTT | few | TRBJ1-5 | TRBD1 | TRBV30
CASSYGDYRTDTQYF | TGTGCCAGCAGTTACGGAGACTACAGAACAGATACGCAGTATTTT | . | TRBJ2-3 | . | TRBV6-5
CASSITLGGPLSTDTQYF | TGTGCCAGTAGTATAACTTTGGGGGGCCCACTGAGCACAGATACGCAGTATTTT | . | TRBJ2-3 | . | TRBV19
CASSRGPLPSGNTIYF | TGTGCCAGCAGCAGGGGGCCTCTTCCCTCTGGAAACACCATATATTTT | . | TRBJ1-3 | TRBD1 | TRBV5-5
CASSIGTGGQETQYF | TGTGCCAGCAGCATAGGGACAGGGGGCCAAGAGACCCAGTACTTC | . | TRBJ2-5 | TRBD1 | TRBV13
CASSLGGTGIYEQYF | TGTGCCAGCAGCTTGGGAGGGACAGGCATCTACGAGCAGTACTTC | once | TRBJ2-7 | TRBD1 | TRBV5-4
CASRPGASNQPQHF | TGTGCCAGCCGGCCGGGGGCTAGCAATCAGCCCCAGCATTTT | . | TRBJ1-5 | . | TRBV6-5
CASSARVLGQPQHF | TGCGCCAGCAGTGCCAGGGTTTTGGGGCAGCCCCAGCATTTT | . | TRBJ1-5 | . | TRBV10-2
CASSLTPGPIYNEQFF | TGTGCCAGCAGTTTAACGCCGGGGCCGATATACAATGAGCAGTTCTTC | once | TRBJ2-1 | . | TRBV27
CASSELGFGRKPIYF | TGTGCCAGCAGTGAATTAGGCTTCGGACGGAAGCCCATATATTTT | . | TRBJ1-3 | . | TRBV2
CAISEEVAVYNEQFF | TGTGCCATCAGTGAGGAGGTAGCGGTATACAATGAGCAGTTCTTC | . | TRBJ2-1 | . | TRBV10-3
CASSQGADQPQHF | TGTGCCAGCAGTCAGGGGGCTGATCAGCCCCAGCATTTT | . | TRBJ1-5 | TRBD1 | TRBV6-5
CASSQGSEKLFF | TGTGCCAGCAGCCAAGGTAGCGAAAAACTGTTTTTT | . | TRBJ1-4 | . | TRBV14
CASSPPPYGNTEAFF | TGTGCCAGCTCACCACCCCCTTACGGGAACACTGAAGCTTTCTTT | few | TRBJ1-1 | . | TRBV18
CASSPNTEAFF | TGTGCCAGCAGCCCGAACACTGAAGCTTTCTTT | once | TRBJ1-1 | . | TRBV28
CASSLGNTGELFF | TGCGCCAGCAGCTTGGGTAACACCGGGGAGCTGTTTTTT | . | TRBJ2-2 | . | TRBV5-1
CASSRQGANTGELFF | TGTGCCAGCAGCAGACAGGGGGCGAACACCGGGGAGCTGTTTTTT | . | TRBJ2-2 | TRBD1 | TRBV5-4
CATSRDPGTQYF | TGTGCCACCAGCAGAGATCCGGGGACCCAGTACTTC | . | TRBJ2-5 | . | TRBV15
CASSEQVSYGYTF | TGTGCCAGCAGTGAACAGGTATCCTATGGCTACACCTTC | . | TRBJ1-2 | . | TRBV6-1